This T cell receptor (beta chain) was documented in a study of blood T cell repertoires in COVID-19. At the level of the study: PBMCs, B-cell-depleted T cells, or T cells were the source of the cDNA or gDNA that made up the material.

The CDR3 runs 15 residues. Germline V gene data show CDR1 as SEHNR and CDR2 as FQNEAQ (reference sequence). J gave up 7 bases and V 2 bases, and 5 bases lay outside the gene matches. Per the original methods: Reference gene primer amplification in the assay estimated nucleated cell counts. Profiling relied on immunoSEQ multiplex PCR, and the TCRdb table lists in-frame clones only, not all of them. That table furnishes V, J and clone size, whereas the DNA furnished D and trimming. The sample has around 140,000 clones, roughly nine tenths seen once. The specimen was peripheral blood. The chain carries TRBV7-9 and TRBJ1-5; TRBD1 aligns across 10 bases. The source is a man younger than 35 with COVID-19, enrolled during active disease. The CDR3 DNA reads TGTGCCAGCAGCTTAATTGGGACAGGGGTCCAGCCCCAGCATTTT. Encoded protein: CASSLIGTGVQPQHF. Using reference TRBV7-9 and TRBJ1-5 for the parts outside the CDR3, the full variable domain is DTGVSQNPRHKITKRGQNVTFRCDPISEHNRLYWYRQTLGQGPEFLTYFQNEAQLEKSRLLSDRFSAERPKGSFSTLEIQRTEQGDSAMYLCASSLIGTGVQPQHFGDGTRLSIL.